The subject of this entry is one TCR beta chain. The antigen remains undetermined. The germline V gene encodes CDR1 LNHDA and CDR2 SQIVND (reference sequence). This CDR3 has 15 residues. V was clipped by 5 bases and J by 3 bases, with 16 bases between them. Noted time point: week 35, safety follow-up. In every dose of vaccine, 300 ug of mutant IDH1 20-mer peptide was given alongside topical imiquimod. The sample belongs to a study of a mutant IDH1 vaccine in newly diagnosed glioma. Profiling relied on immunoSEQ multiplex PCR, and the TCRdb table lists in-frame clones only, not all of them. The sample holds 40,000 to 50,000 clones; around 91% are singletons and the top ten take approximately 1.6%.

The genes are TRBV19 and TRBJ1-1; possible D gene TRBD1, 5 bases. This receptor was identified in a man aged 35 to 55 with glioma. Sample: PBMCs, taken from a glioma patient whose treatment included an IDH1 peptide vaccine. The CDR3 reads CASSLGPGTYTEAFF. Written as DNA, the CDR3 is TGTGCCAGTAGTTTGGGTCCAGGGACGTACACTGAAGCTTTCTTT.